There are many counts of the clone carrying this TCR beta chain. Antigen unknown. The sample belongs to a study of T-cell memory formation after mild COVID-19. Study-wide findings and caveats: Memory cells collected pre-infection included some clones that later responded, suggesting cross-reactive memory joined. Mainly CM and EM harbored the contracting CD4+ clones; mainly EMRA harbored the CD8+ ones. Contracting clones from day 15 to 85 had balanced CD4/CD8; later expanders favoured CD4+.

TCRdb recomputed calls from the 5' RACE reads with MiXCR, one row per CDR3 protein. The table lists about 190,000 distinct CDR3 sequences, around 20% of them singletons. Germline CDR1 reads MNHEY; CDR2 reads SVGAGI. This CDR3 comprises 12 residues. Trimming shortened V by 6 bases and J by 7 bases, and 12 bases separated the two germline ends. The sample was PBMCs or a T cell subset sorted from them (not recorded which). This chain uses TRBV6-5 with TRBJ1-1; possibly TRBD1 for D (6 bases). The TCR sequence derives from an adult woman who had mild COVID-19 (a few samples of this study predate the infection). Cell type and time point are not known. The CDR3 DNA sequence: TGTGCCAGCAGCACCCAGGGGTATGAAGCTTTCTTT. Translated: CASSTQGYEAFF.